The text below deals with one T cell receptor beta chain. J lost 2 bases, V lost 0 bases, and 12 bases had no gene match. The CDR3 length is 18 residues. CDR1 SGDLS and CDR2 YYNGEE come from the germline V gene. This record belongs to a study of PD-L1 blockade in urothelial cancer. For the study at large: Blood gave a median approximately 150,000 T cells.

Noted time point: pretreatment peripheral blood. Sample contribution per patient ranged from 1 to 8, covering pretreatment and on-treatment. Templates that were synthetic TCR analogs were spiked into each PCR. Sequenced by immunoSEQ multiplex PCR; TCRdb stores in-frame clones only, minus some. The sample consists of tens of thousands of clones, 81% of them appearing once. The sequencing here drew on PBMCs, taken around atezolizumab (anti-PD-L1) treatment. The TCR was taken from a man between 65 and 85 years old with urothelial cancer. J is TRBJ2-5 and V is TRBV9; 8 bases align to TRBD1. The CDR3 DNA reads TGTGCCAGCAGCGTAGGGGCCCTGCGACAGGGGACTCAAGAGACCCAGTACTTC. Its protein is CASSVGALRQGTQETQYF. Full variable domain (rest looked up from reference TRBV9 and TRBJ2-5): DSGVTQTPKHLITATGQRVTLRCSPRSGDLSVYWYQQSLDQGLQFLIQYYNGEERAKGNILERFSAQQFPDLHSELNLSSLELGDSALYFCASSVGALRQGTQETQYFGPGTRLLVL.